This T cell receptor beta chain was profiled in a study of shared clonotypes between healthy human individuals. Here immunoSEQ multiplex PCR was the method, and the copy in TCRdb shows in-frame clones only, minus some. The data contain over a million clones, around 97% of them singletons. V dropped 7 bases and J dropped 4 bases, with 13 bases sitting between them. CDR3 size: 13 residues. CDR1 is MNHEY, CDR2 SVGAGI, per germline. Concerning this clone: Its antigen remains unidentified.

Notes on the study in general: Relative to clonotypes present in all four donors, those not shared had lower generation probabilities.

The chain is built from TRBV6-5 and TRBJ2-5, with D maybe TRBD1 (6 bases). The receptor was isolated from a man aged 25-45 years in good health. The sample taken for sequencing was naive CD4+ T cells sorted from blood. Subset: CD45RA+ positively selected. In nucleotides, the CDR3 is TGTGCCAGCATCAACAGGGTTGGAGAGACCCAGTACTTC. It is translated as CASINRVGETQYF.